This is a list of T cell receptor beta chains from one sample in a study of blood T cell repertoires in COVID-19. TCRdb's copy holds only in-frame clones and misses some; the assay was immunoSEQ multiplex PCR. The profile covers 150,000 to 250,000 clones, with approximately 82% appearing a single time and about 6.9% taken by the ten largest. Sequencing input: peripheral blood. These receptors were taken from a human donor with acute or convalescent COVID-19. The donor label of this sample is uncertain. CDR3s include the opening cysteine and the closing phenylalanine or tryptophan. The D gene is left open where the match is weak. Clone size, where shown, is once, few, many, or a class for clones that have expanded.

clone_size j_call d_call v_call cdr3_nt cdr3_aa
. TRBJ1-4 . TRBV18 TGTGCCAGCTCACCAAGTCAGGGTGTCGCTGAAAAACTGTTTTTT CASSPSQGVAEKLFF
. TRBJ1-3 . TRBV7-2 TGTGCCAGCAGCTCGCGAGTCTTCTCTGGAAACACCATATATTTT CASSSRVFSGNTIYF
. TRBJ2-7 TRBD1 TRBV6-1 TGTGCCAGCAGTGAACCGGGACAGCACTCCTACGAGCAGTACTTC CASSEPGQHSYEQYF
. TRBJ1-4 . TRBV5-1 TGCGCCAGCAGCTTAAGGACAGCAACTAATGAAAAACTGTTTTTT CASSLRTATNEKLFF
. TRBJ1-1 TRBD1 TRBV5-1 TGCGCCAGCAGCGGGGACAGGAATACTGAAGCTTTCTTT CASSGDRNTEAFF
. TRBJ1-1 TRBD1 TRBV2 TGTGCCAGCAGTGAAGCACCCGGACAGGGGTCTGAAGCTTTCTTT CASSEAPGQGSEAFF
. TRBJ1-2 . TRBV6-5 TGTGCCAGCAGTTACGGTGACCGCCAGGTTGGCTACACCTTC CASSYGDRQVGYTF
. TRBJ2-5 TRBD2 TRBV6-2/TRBV6-3 TGTGCCAGCAGTTTGGGGACTAGCGGGGGCAATAGGGAGACCCAGTACTTC CASSLGTSGGNRETQYF
. TRBJ1-5 TRBD1 TRBV2 TGTGCCAGCAGATCCGGACAGGGTCATAGCAATCAGCCCCAGCATTTT CASRSGQGHSNQPQHF
. TRBJ2-1 TRBD2 TRBV14 TGTGCCAGCAGCCAGAAGCGGCGGGAGGGCCCGAGTTTTAAGTTCTTC CASSQKRREGPSFKFF
. TRBJ1-2 . TRBV28 TGTGCCTGCCACCGTGGTCGGTTTAAAGGGGCAGGGGCACGCGGCTACACCTTC CACHRGRFKGAGARGYTF
. TRBJ2-7 . TRBV19 TGTGCCAGTAGTTGGCAGGAGGGGAACGAGCAGTACTTC CASSWQEGNEQYF
. TRBJ1-1 . TRBV7-3 TGTGCCAGCAGCCCCTCATCAGAGGCCGAAGCTTTCTTT CASSPSSEAEAFF
. TRBJ2-2 TRBD2 TRBV4-2 TGTGCCAGCAGCCCTGGGACTAGCGGGGGGAACACCGGGGAGCTGTTTTTT CASSPGTSGGNTGELFF
once TRBJ2-1 . TRBV11-2 TGTGCCAGCAGCTCTCGGGGCAATGAGCAGTTCTTC CASSSRGNEQFF
. TRBJ2-5 . TRBV7-2 TGTGCCAGCAGCTTAGGACAGACGGAGACCCAGTACTTC CASSLGQTETQYF
. TRBJ2-6 . TRBV7-9 TGTGCCAGCAGCTCGGACTCCCGGTACGTCCTGACTTTC CASSSDSRYVLTF
. TRBJ2-7 TRBD2 TRBV28 TGTGCCAGCAGTTCCTATCGACTAGCGGGCAACCACGAGCAGTACTTC CASSSYRLAGNHEQYF
. TRBJ1-3 . TRBV5-5 TGTGCCAGCAGCTTGGTTCCAGGGCTCTCTGGAAACACCATATATTTT CASSLVPGLSGNTIYF
once TRBJ2-7 . TRBV5-6 TGTGCCAGCAGCTTGGACAGTCCCTACGAGCAGTACTTC CASSLDSPYEQYF
. TRBJ2-3 . TRBV6-2/TRBV6-3 TGTGCCAGCAGTTACCCGGACTCCACAGATACGCAGTATTTT CASSYPDSTDTQYF
. TRBJ2-1 TRBD1 TRBV5-1 TGCGCCAGCAGGGAGGACAGGTACGAGCAGTTCTTC CASREDRYEQFF